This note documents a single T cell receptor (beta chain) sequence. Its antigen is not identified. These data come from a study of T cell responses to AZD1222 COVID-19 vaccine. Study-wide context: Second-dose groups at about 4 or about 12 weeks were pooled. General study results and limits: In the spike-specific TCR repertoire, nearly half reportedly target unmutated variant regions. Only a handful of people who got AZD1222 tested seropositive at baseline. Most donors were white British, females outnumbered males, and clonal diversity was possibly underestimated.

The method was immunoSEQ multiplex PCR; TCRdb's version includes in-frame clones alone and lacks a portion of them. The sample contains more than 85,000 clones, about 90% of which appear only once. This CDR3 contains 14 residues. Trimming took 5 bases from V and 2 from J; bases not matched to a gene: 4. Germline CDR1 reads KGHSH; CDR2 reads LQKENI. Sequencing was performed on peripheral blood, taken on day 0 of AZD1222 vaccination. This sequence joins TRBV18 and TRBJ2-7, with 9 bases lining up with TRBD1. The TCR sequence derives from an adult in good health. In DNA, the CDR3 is TGTGCCAGCTCAGCCGGGACAGGGACCTACGAGCAGTACTTC. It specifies CASSAGTGTYEQYF. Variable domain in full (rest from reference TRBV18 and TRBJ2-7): NAGVMQNPRHLVRRRGQEARLRCSPMKGHSHVYWYRQLPEEGLKFMVYLQKENIIDESGMPKERFSAEFPKEGPSILRIQQVVRGDSAAYFCASSAGTGTYEQYFGPGTRLTVT.